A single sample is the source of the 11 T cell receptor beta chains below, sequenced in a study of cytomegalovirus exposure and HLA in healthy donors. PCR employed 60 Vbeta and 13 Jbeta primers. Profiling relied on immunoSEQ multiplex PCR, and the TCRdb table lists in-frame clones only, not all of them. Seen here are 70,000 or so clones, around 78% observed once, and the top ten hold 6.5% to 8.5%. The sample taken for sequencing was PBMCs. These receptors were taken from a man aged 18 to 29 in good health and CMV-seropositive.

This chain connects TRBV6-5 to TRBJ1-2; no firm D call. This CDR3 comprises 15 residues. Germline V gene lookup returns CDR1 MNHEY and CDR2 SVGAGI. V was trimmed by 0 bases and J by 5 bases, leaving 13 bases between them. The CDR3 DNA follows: TGTGCCAGCAGTTACTCTTATCGTGGCCAATATGGCTACACCTTC. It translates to CASSYSYRGQYGYTF.

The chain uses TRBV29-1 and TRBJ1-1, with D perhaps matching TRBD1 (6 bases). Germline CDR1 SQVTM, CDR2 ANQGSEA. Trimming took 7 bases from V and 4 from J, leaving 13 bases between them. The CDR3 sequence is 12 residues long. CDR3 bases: TGCAGCGGCCAGACAGGCACCACTGAAGCTTTCTTT. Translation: CSGQTGTTEAFF.

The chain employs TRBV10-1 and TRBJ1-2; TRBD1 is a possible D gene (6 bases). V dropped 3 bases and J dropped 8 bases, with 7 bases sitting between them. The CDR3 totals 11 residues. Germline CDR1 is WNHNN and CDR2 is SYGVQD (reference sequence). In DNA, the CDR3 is TGCGCCAGCAGTGATGGGGGCGGCTACACCTTC. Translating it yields CASSDGGGYTF.

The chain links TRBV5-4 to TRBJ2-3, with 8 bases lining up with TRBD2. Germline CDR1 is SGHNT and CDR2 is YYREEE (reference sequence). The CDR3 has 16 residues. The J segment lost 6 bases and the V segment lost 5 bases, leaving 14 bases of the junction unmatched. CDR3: CASSGLSGGARDTQYF. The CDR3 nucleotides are TGTGCCAGCAGTGGTTTGAGCGGGGGTGCTCGCGATACGCAGTATTTT.

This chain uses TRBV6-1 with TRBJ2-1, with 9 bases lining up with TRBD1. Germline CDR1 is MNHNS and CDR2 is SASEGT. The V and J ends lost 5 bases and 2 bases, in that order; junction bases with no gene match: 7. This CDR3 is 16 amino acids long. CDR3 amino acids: CASSQGQGNPYNEQFF. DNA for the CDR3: TGTGCCAGCAGTCAAGGACAGGGGAATCCCTACAATGAGCAGTTCTTC.

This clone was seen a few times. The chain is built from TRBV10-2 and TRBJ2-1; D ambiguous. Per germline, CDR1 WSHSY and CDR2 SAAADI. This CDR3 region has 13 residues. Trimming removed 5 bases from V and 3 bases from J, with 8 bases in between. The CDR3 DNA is TGCGCCAGCAGTAGAGGAAACTACAATGAGCAGTTCTTC. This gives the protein CASSRGNYNEQFF.

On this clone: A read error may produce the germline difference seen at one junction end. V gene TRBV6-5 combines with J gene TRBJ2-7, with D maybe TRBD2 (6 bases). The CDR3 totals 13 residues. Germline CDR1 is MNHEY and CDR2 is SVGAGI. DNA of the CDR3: TGTGCCACCCTTCGGGGAGGAACCTACGAGCAGTGCTTC. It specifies CATLRGGTYEQCF.

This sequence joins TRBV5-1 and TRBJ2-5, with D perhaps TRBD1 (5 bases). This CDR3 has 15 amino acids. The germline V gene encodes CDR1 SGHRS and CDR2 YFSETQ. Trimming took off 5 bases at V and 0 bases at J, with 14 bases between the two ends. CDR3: CASRHSGRDQETQYF. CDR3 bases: TGCGCCAGCAGGCACTCGGGCAGGGACCAAGAGACCCAGTACTTC.

For the CDR3, the DNA is TGTGCTAGTGGTTTTAGCGGGTCCCCTACCTACGAGCAGTACTTC. Translated: CASGFSGSPTYEQYF. The chain joins TRBV12-5 to TRBJ2-7; the match to TRBD2 covers 7 bases. The CDR3 has 15 amino acids. The germline gives CDR1 LGHNT, CDR2 FRNRAP. J gave up 2 bases and V 3 bases, and 7 bases lay outside the gene matches.

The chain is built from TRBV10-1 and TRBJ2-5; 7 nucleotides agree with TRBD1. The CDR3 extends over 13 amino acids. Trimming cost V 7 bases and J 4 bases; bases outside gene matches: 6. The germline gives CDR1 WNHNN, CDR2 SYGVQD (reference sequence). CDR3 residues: CASINRGVETQYF. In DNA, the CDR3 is TGCGCCAGCATAAACAGGGGAGTAGAGACCCAGTACTTC.

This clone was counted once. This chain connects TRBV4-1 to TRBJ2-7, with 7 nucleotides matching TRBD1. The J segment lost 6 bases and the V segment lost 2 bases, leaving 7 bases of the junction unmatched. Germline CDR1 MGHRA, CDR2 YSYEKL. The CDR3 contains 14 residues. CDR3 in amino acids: CASSQLTGRGEQYF. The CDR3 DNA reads TGCGCCAGCAGCCAACTGACAGGGCGCGGCGAGCAGTACTTC.